This T cell receptor (beta chain) is from a study of Graves' ophthalmopathy and Graves' hyperthyroidism. Study at large: Investigators collected peripheral blood at initial diagnosis, before any treatment was given.

This clonotype was recorded at least ten times. What it binds is unknown. V was clipped by 3 bases and J by 0 bases, with 18 bases between them. The CDR3 runs 18 residues. It was from about 10 ml of fresh peripheral blood that the PBMCs came. Findings and caveats of the study: The blood repertoire also included most expanded thyroid clonotypes above 0.001 frequency.

Amplification of TCR beta CDR3 regions used RNA transcripts. HTBI-primed first-round RT-PCR preceded second-round multiplex PCR. TCRdb reprocessed the multiplex PCR reads via MiXCR and lists one record per CDR3 protein. The data contain hundreds of thousands of distinct CDR3 sequences, about a fifth of them singletons. This chain links TRBV12-3 or TRBV12-4 with TRBJ1-3, with D possibly being TRBD1 (5 bases). This TCR derives from a woman between 18 and 30 years old with stable Graves' hyperthyroidism. Some clones in this sample may be carry-over from other donors' samples. The sequenced material came from peripheral blood. CDR3 DNA sequence: TGTGCCAGCAGTTTCCCGACGCTCGACAGCCTCTCTGGAAACACCATATATTTT. Translating it yields CASSFPTLDSLSGNTIYF.